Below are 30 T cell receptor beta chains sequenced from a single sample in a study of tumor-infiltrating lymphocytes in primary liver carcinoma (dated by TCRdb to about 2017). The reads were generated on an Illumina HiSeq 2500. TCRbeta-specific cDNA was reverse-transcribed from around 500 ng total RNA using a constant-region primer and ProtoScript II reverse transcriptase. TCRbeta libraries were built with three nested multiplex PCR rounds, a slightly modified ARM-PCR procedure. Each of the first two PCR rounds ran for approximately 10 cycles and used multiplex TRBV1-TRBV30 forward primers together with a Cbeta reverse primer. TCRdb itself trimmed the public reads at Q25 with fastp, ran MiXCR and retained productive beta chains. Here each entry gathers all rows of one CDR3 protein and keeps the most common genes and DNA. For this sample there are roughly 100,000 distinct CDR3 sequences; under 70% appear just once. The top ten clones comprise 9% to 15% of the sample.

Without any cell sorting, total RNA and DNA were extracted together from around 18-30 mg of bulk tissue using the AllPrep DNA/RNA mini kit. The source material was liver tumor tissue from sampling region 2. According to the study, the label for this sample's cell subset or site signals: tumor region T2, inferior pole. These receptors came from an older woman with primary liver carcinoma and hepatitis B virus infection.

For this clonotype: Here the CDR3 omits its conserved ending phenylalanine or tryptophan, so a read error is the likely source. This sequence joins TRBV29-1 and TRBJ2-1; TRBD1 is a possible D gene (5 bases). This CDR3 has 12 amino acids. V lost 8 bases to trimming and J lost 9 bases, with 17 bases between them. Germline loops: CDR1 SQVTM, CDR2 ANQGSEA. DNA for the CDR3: TGCAGCCTTGGTGGGGCAGTAGGTGAGCAGTTCTTA. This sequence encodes CSLGGAVGEQFL.

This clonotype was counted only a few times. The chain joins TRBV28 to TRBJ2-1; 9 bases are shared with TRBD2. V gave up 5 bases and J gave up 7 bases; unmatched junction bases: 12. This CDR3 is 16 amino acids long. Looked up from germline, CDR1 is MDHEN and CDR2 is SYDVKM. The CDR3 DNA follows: TGTGCCAGCAGTAACCTTGCGGGAGGGCCGGATAATGAGCAGTTCTTC. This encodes CASSNLAGGPDNEQFF. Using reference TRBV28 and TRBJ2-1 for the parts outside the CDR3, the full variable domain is DVKVTQSSRYLVKRTGEKVFLECVQDMDHENMFWYRQDPGLGLRLIYFSYDVKMKEKGDIPEGYSVSREKKERFSLILESASTNQTSMYLCASSNLAGGPDNEQFFGPGTRLTVL.

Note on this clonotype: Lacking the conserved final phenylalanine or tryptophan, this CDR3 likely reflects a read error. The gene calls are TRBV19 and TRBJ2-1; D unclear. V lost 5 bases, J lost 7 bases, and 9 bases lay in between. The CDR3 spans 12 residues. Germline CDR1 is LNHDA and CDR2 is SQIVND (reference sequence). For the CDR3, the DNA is TGTGCCAGTAGTCCCCGGCGGAATGAGCAGTTCTCC. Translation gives CASSPRRNEQFS.

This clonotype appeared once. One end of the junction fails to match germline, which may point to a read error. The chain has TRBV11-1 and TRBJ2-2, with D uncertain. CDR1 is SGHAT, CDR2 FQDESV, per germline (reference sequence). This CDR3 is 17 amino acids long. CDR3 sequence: CANSARPFLVNTEELFF. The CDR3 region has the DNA TGTGCCAACAGTGCCCGGCCATTCCTAGTTAACACCGAGGAGCTGTTTTTT.

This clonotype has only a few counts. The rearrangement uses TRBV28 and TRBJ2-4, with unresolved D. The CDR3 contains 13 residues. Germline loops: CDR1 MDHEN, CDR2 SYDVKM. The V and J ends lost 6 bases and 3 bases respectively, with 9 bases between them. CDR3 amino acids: CASREDYKNIQYF. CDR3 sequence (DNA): TGTGCCAGCAGGGAAGATTACAAAAACATTCAGTACTTC.

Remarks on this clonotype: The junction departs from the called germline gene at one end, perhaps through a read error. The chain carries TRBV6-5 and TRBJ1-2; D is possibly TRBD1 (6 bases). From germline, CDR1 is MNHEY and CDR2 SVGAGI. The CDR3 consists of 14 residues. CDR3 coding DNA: TGTGCCAACAGTTTGGAGGGGGTCAGTTGGAGCTACACCTTC. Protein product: CANSLEGVSWSYTF.

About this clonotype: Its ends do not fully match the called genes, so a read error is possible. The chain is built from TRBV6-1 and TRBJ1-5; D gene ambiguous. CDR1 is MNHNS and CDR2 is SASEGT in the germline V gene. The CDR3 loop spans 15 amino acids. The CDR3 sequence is CTSQYLPKVGQPQHF. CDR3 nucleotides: TGTACCAGCCAATATCTCCCAAAGGTGGGTCAGCCTCAGCATTTT.

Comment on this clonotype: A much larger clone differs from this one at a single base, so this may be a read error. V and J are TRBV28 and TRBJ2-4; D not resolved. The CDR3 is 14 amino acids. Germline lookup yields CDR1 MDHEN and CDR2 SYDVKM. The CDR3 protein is CTSSLSEAPNIQYF. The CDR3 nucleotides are TGTACCAGCAGTTTAAGTGAAGCCCCCAACATTCAGTACTTC.

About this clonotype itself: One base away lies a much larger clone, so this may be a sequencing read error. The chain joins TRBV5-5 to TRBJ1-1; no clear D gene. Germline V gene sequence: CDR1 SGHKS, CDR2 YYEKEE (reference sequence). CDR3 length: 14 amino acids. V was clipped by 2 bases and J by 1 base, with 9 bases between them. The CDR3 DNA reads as TGTGCCAGCAGCTTCGACAACCCGAACACTGAAGCTTTCTTT. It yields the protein CASSFDNPNTEAFF.

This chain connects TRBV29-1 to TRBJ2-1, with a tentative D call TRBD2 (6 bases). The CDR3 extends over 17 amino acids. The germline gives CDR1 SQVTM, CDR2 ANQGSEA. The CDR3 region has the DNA TGCGGCGCCCATCGGTTGGAGGGGCAGGTTTTCTACAATGAGCAGTTCTTC. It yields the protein CGAHRLEGQVFYNEQFF.

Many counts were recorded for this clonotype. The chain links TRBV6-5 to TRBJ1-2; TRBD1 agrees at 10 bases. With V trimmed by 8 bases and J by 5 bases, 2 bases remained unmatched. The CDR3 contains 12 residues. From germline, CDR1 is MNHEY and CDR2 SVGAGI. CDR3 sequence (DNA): TGTGCCAGCGGGGACAGGGGTTATGGCTACACCTTC. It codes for CASGDRGYGYTF.

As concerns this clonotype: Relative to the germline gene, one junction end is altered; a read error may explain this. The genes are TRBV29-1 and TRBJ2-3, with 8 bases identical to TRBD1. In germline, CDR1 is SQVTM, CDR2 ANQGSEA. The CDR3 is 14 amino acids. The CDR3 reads CSVRDRTLIDTQYF. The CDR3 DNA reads TGCAGCGTTAGGGACAGGACCCTCATAGATACCCAGTATTTT.

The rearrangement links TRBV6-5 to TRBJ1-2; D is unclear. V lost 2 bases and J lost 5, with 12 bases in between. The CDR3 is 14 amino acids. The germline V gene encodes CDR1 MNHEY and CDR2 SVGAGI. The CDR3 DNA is TGTGCCAGCAGTTACCATGGTGGGAAGTATGGCTACACCTTC. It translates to CASSYHGGKYGYTF.

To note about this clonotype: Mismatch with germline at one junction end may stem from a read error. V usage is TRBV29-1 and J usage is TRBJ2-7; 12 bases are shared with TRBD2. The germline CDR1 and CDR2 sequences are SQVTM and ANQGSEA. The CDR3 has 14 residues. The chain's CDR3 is CSVVLGTSGYEQYF. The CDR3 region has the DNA TGTAGCGTTGTCCTAGGGACTAGCGGGTACGAGCAGTACTTC.

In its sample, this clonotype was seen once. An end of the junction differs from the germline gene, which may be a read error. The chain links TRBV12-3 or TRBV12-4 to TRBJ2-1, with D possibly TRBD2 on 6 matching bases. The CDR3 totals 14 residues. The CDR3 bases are TGTGTCAGCAATCCCGGGAGTTTCTACAATGGGCAGTTCTTC. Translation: CVSNPGSFYNGQFF.

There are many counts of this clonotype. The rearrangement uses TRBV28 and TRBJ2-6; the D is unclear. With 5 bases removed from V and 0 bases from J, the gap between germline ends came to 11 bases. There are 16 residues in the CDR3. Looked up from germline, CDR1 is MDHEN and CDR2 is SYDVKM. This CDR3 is CASSTYTSSGANVLTF. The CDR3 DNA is TGTGCCAGCAGTACCTACACGAGCTCTGGGGCCAACGTCCTGACTTTC. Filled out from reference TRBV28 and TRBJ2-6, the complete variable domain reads DVKVTQSSRYLVKRTGEKVFLECVQDMDHENMFWYRQDPGLGLRLIYFSYDVKMKEKGDIPEGYSVSREKKERFSLILESASTNQTSMYLCASSTYTSSGANVLTFGAGSRLTVL.

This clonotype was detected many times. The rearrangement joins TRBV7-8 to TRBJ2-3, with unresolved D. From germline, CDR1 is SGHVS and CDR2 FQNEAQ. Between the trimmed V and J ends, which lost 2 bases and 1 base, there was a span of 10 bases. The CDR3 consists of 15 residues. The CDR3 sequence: CASSLTAARTDTQYF. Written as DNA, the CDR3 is TGTGCCAGCAGCTTAACGGCCGCTCGCACAGATACGCAGTATTTT.

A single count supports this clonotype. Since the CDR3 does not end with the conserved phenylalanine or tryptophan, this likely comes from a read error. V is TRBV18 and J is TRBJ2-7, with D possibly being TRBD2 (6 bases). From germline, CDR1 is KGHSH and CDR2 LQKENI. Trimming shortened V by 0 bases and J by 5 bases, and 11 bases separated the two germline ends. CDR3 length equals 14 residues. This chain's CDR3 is CASSPPSERDEQYL. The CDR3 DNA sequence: TGTGCCAGCTCACCACCTTCGGAGCGGGACGAGCAGTACCTC.

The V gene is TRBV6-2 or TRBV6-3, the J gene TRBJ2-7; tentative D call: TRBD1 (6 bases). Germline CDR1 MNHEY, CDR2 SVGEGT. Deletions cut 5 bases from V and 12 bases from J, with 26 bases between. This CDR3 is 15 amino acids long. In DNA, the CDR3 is TGTGCCAGCAGTACCCCGCGGCAGGGGATCTACGAACTGTACTTC. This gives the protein CASSTPRQGIYELYF.

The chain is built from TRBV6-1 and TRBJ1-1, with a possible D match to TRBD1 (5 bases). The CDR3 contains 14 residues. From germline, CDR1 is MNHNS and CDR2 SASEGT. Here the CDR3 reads CTNRTGTENTEAFF. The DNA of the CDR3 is TGTACCAACAGGACCGGGACGGAGAACACTGAAGCTTTCTTT.

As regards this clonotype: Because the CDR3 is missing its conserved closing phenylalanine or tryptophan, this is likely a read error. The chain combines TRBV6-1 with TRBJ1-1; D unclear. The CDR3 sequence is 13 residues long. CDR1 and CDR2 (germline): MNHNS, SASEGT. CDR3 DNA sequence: TGTGCGAGCGGTGCCAGTGAGAACACTGAAGCTTTCTAT. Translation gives CASGASENTEAFY.

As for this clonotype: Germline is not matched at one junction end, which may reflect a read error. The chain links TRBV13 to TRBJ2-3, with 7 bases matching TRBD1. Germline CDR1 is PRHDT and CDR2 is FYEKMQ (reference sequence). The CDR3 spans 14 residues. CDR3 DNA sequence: TGTGCCAGCAGCTCGGGACAGAGCACAGATATGCAGTATTTT. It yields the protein CASSSGQSTDMQYF.

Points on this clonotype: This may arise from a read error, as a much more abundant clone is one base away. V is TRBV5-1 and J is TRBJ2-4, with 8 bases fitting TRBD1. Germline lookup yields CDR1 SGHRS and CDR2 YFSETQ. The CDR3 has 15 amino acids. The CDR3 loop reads CASSPSTGGRNIHYF. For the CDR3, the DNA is TGCGCCAGCAGCCCTAGTACAGGGGGGCGAAACATTCACTACTTC. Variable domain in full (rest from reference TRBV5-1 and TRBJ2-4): KAGVTQTPRYLIKTRGQQVTLSCSPISGHRSVSWYQQTPGQGLQFLFEYFSETQRNKGNFPGRFSGRQFSNSRSEMNVSTLELGDSALYLCASSPSTGGRNIHYFGAGTRLSVL.

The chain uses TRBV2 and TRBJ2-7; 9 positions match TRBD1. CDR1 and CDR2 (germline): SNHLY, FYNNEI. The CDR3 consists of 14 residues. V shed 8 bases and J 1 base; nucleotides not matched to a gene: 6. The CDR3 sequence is CASHGQGISYEQYF. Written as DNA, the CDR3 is TGTGCCAGCCATGGACAGGGGATTTCCTACGAGCAGTACTTC. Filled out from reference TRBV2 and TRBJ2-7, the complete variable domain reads EPEVTQTPSHQVTQMGQEVILRCVPISNHLYFYWYRQILGQKVEFLVSFYNNEISEKSEIFDDQFSVERPDGSNFTLKIRSTKLEDSAMYFCASHGQGISYEQYFGPGTRLTVT.

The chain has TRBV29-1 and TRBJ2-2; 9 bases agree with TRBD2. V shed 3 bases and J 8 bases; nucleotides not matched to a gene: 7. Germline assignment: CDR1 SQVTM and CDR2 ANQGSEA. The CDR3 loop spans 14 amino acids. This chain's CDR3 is CSVDGTSRTGELFF. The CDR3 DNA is TGCAGCGTTGATGGGACTAGCAGGACTGGGGAGCTGTTTTTT.

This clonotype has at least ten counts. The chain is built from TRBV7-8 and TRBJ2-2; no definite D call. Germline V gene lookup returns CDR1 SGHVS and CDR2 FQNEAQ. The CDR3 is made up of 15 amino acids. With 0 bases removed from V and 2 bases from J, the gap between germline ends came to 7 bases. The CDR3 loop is CASSLARGNTGELFF. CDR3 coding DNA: TGTGCCAGCAGCTTAGCGAGAGGAAACACCGGGGAGCTGTTTTTT.

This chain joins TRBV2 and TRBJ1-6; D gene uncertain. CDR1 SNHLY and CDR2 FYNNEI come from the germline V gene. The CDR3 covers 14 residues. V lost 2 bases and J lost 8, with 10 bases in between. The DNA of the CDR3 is TGTGCCAGCAGTGAAAGGCGAGGAGATTCACCCCTCCACTTT. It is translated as CASSERRGDSPLHF.

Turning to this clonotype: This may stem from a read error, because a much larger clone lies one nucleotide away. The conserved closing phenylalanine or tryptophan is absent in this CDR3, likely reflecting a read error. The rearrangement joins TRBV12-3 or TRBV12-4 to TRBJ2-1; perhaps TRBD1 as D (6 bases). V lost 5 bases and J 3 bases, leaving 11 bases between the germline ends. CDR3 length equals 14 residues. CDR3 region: CASSARQVYNEQFL. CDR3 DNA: TGTGCCAGCAGTGCCCGACAGGTCTACAATGAGCAGTTCCTC.

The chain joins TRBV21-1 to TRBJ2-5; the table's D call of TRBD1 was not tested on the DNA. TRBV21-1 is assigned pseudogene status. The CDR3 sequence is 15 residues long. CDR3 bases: TGTGCCAGCAGCAAAGCGTCGGGCGCCGGGGAGAACCAGTACTTC. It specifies CASSKASGAGENQYF.

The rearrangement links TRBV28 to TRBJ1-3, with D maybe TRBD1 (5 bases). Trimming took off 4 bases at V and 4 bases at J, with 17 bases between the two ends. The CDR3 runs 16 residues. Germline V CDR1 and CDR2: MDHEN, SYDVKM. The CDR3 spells CASSSRTPMEGNTIYF. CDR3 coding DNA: TGTGCCAGCAGTTCGCGGACACCAATGGAGGGAAACACCATATATTTT. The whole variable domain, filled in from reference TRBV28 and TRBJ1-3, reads DVKVTQSSRYLVKRTGEKVFLECVQDMDHENMFWYRQDPGLGLRLIYFSYDVKMKEKGDIPEGYSVSREKKERFSLILESASTNQTSMYLCASSSRTPMEGNTIYFGEGSWLTVV.